Below, 18 T cell receptor beta chains from the same sample are listed, as sequenced in a study of cytomegalovirus exposure and HLA in healthy donors. The PCR used 60 Vbeta and 13 Jbeta primers. This table comes from immunoSEQ multiplex PCR, and its TCRdb copy is limited to in-frame clones, with some not included. The sample holds 150,000 to 200,000 clones, over 75% seen once. The sample was PBMCs. The receptors shown here come from a female donor in good health and CMV-seronegative.

The table lists this clone with a count of one. The genes are TRBV7-3 and TRBJ1-6, with a tentative D call TRBD1 (5 bases). CDR1 and CDR2 (germline): SGHTA, FQGTGA. Trimming took 1 base from V and 0 from J, leaving 19 bases between them. The CDR3 consists of 20 residues. For the CDR3, the DNA is TGTGCCAGCAGCTTAAATCGGCAGGGTAGCCCGAGCTCCTATAATTCACCCCTCCACTTT. Translation gives CASSLNRQGSPSSYNSPLHF. Based on the CDR3 plus reference TRBV7-3 and TRBJ1-6, the full variable domain is GAGVSQTPSNKVTEKGKYVELRCDPISGHTALYWYRQSLGQGPEFLIYFQGTGAADDSGLPNDRFFAVRPEGSVSTLKIQRTERGDSAVYLCASSLNRQGSPSSYNSPLHFGNGTRLTVT.

V usage is TRBV4-2 and J usage is TRBJ2-1; weak D call: TRBD2 (5 bases). Germline V lookup: CDR1 LGHNA, CDR2 YNFKEQ. This CDR3 spans 18 amino acids. Trimming removed 0 bases at V and 0 bases at J, with 15 bases between. CDR3 nucleotide sequence: TGTGCCAGCAGCCAAGACGACCCCCGGGGAAGCTCCTACAATGAGCAGTTCTTC. This codes for CASSQDDPRGSSYNEQFF.

This chain uses TRBV7-2 with TRBJ1-5; no firm D call. With 5 bases removed from V and 9 bases from J, the gap between germline ends came to 17 bases. CDR3 length: 14 residues. Germline loops: CDR1 SGHTA, CDR2 FQGNSA. CDR3 nucleotides: TGTGCCAGCAGCCCATTTATTGCCTCGGGGCCCCAGCATTTT. Its translation: CASSPFIASGPQHF.

The chain has TRBV28 and TRBJ2-3; TRBD1 might be the D (5 bases). Germline assignment: CDR1 MDHEN and CDR2 SYDVKM. V lost 5 bases to trimming and J lost 3 bases, with 18 bases between them. CDR3 length: 16 residues. The CDR3 loop reads CASSPRALRGTDTQYF. The CDR3 DNA is TGTGCCAGCAGTCCGAGAGCCCTAAGGGGAACAGATACGCAGTATTTT.

The chain is built from TRBV5-1 and TRBJ1-1; TRBD1 agrees at 9 bases. This CDR3 is 15 amino acids long. The germline V gene encodes CDR1 SGHRS and CDR2 YFSETQ. The V segment lost 0 bases and the J segment 3 bases; nucleotides outside the gene matches: 3. DNA for the CDR3: TGCGCCAGCAGCTTGGAGACAGGGGGGTACACTGAAGCTTTCTTT. Residues: CASSLETGGYTEAFF.

J is TRBJ2-5 and V is TRBV30, with 7 bases lining up with TRBD1. The end of the DNA fits TRBJ2-7 better, so the J call may be wrong. Looked up from germline, CDR1 is GTSNPN and CDR2 is SVGIG (reference sequence). The CDR3 has 14 residues. CDR3 nucleotide sequence: TGTGCCTGGAGTAAGGTACAGGGGATCTACGAGCAGTACTTC. This codes for CAWSKVQGIYEQYF.

This chain connects TRBV29-1 to TRBJ1-5; 9 bases fit TRBD1. V shed 6 bases, J shed 5 bases, and the junction held 5 bases outside the gene matches. CDR3 length: 13 residues. CDR1 and CDR2 (germline): SQVTM, ANQGSEA. DNA of the CDR3: TGCAGCGTGAAACAGGGGGCTGATCAGCCCCAGCATTTT. This codes for CSVKQGADQPQHF.

The chain carries TRBV5-4 and TRBJ2-5; 8 nucleotides agree with TRBD1. CDR1 and CDR2 (germline): SGHNT, YYREEE (reference sequence). The ends lost 4 bases at V and 5 bases at J; junction bases unmatched: 7. The length of the CDR3 is 14 residues. The CDR3 region has the DNA TGTGCCAGCAGCACACGGGACAGGAGGGAGACCCAGTACTTC. Encoded protein: CASSTRDRRETQYF. Using reference TRBV5-4 and TRBJ2-5 for the parts outside the CDR3, the full variable domain is ETGVTQSPTHLIKTRGQQVTLRCSSQSGHNTVSWYQQALGQGPQFIFQYYREEENGRGNFPPRFSGLQFPNYSSELNVNALELDDSALYLCASSTRDRRETQYFGPGTRLLVL.

For the CDR3, the DNA is TGTGCCAGCAGCGCCAAACAGGGGGCTGGAAACACCATATATTTT. This encodes CASSAKQGAGNTIYF. The chain couples TRBV9 to TRBJ1-3; 8 nucleotides agree with TRBD1. The V gene end was trimmed by 3 bases and the J gene end by 2 bases; junction bases not matched to a gene: 4. Germline values: CDR1 SGDLS, CDR2 YYNGEE. There are 15 residues in the CDR3.

This clone has just a few counts. The chain is built from TRBV29-1 and TRBJ2-5, with TRBD2 identical over 8 bases. This CDR3 comprises 16 residues. Germline V gene lookup returns CDR1 SQVTM and CDR2 ANQGSEA. The V gene end was trimmed by 0 bases and the J gene end by 4 bases; junction bases not matched to a gene: 10. In nucleotides, the CDR3 is TGCAGCGTTGAAGATCGCGAACTAGCGGACCTAGAGACCCAGTACTTC. This gives the protein CSVEDRELADLETQYF.

The V call is TRBV19, the J call TRBJ2-7; 8 bases match TRBD1. Germline V lookup: CDR1 LNHDA, CDR2 SQIVND (reference sequence). The CDR3 contains 20 residues. Trimming took 5 bases from V and 3 from J; bases not matched to a gene: 24. This chain's CDR3 is CASSLRAQGAVQNRFYEQYF. The CDR3 region has the DNA TGTGCCAGTAGTCTACGTGCGCAGGGGGCGGTCCAGAATCGGTTCTACGAGCAGTACTTC.

The rearrangement links TRBV28 to TRBJ2-7; 9 bases fit TRBD1. The ends lost 5 bases at V and 6 bases at J; junction bases unmatched: 11. Germline CDR1 reads MDHEN; CDR2 reads SYDVKM. The CDR3 sequence is 15 residues long. The CDR3 region is CASSTPGTGPGEQYF. The CDR3 nucleotides read TGTGCCAGCAGTACCCCCGGGACAGGGCCGGGCGAGCAGTACTTC.

The V gene is TRBV11-2, the J gene TRBJ2-3; D is unclear. Trimming left V 5 bases short and J 2 bases short, with 17 bases between. This CDR3 contains 16 residues. Germline lookup yields CDR1 SGHAT and CDR2 FQNNGV. CDR3 DNA: TGTGCCAGCAGCCTACCCCTGTCCCTAAACACAGATACGCAGTATTTT. Protein sequence: CASSLPLSLNTDTQYF.

The chain employs TRBV28 and TRBJ2-2; TRBD2 aligns across 9 bases. Looked up from germline, CDR1 is MDHEN and CDR2 is SYDVKM. The CDR3 extends over 15 amino acids. Unmatched junction bases numbered 8, after V lost 7 bases and J lost 5 bases. The CDR3 nucleotides read TGTGCCAGCATCCGCTCGCGGGGGGGAACCGGGGAGCTGTTTTTT. It yields the protein CASIRSRGGTGELFF.

The V and J genes are TRBV7-2 and TRBJ1-3, with 8 positions matching TRBD1. Germline values: CDR1 SGHTA, CDR2 FQGNSA. The length of the CDR3 is 18 residues. J lost 0 bases, V lost 2 bases, and 9 bases had no gene match. CDR3 nucleotide sequence: TGTGCCAGCAGCTTAAAGGGCAGGGGGCCCTACTCTGGAAACACCATATATTTT. This gives the protein CASSLKGRGPYSGNTIYF.

In DNA form, the CDR3 reads TGTGCCTCCTCGGGATTAGCGGACACCGGGGAGCTGTTTTTT. Its protein is CASSGLADTGELFF. The rearrangement joins TRBV30 to TRBJ2-2, with D tentatively TRBD2 (6 bases). Trimming took off 7 bases at V and 3 bases at J, with 15 bases between the two ends. This CDR3 has 14 residues. Germline V lookup: CDR1 GTSNPN, CDR2 SVGIG (reference sequence). Complete variable domain (other parts from reference TRBV30 and TRBJ2-2): SQTIHQWPATLVQPVGSPLSLECTVEGTSNPNLYWYRQAAGRGLQLLFYSVGIGQISSEVPQNLSASRPQDRQFILSSKKLLLSDSGFYLCASSGLADTGELFFGEGSRLTVL.

The CDR3, as DNA: TGTGCCAGCAGTTCTGGAGGGACAGGATTACGCTACGAGCAGTACTTC. Translation gives CASSSGGTGLRYEQYF. The chain links TRBV6-5 to TRBJ2-5; TRBD1 matches at 8 bases. With the DNA end fitting TRBJ2-7 better, the J assignment may be wrong. The CDR3 loop spans 16 amino acids. Germline V gene data show CDR1 as MNHEY and CDR2 as SVGAGI.

This rearrangement joins TRBV6-1 to TRBJ2-3; 7 nucleotides align to TRBD2. The germline CDR1 and CDR2 sequences are MNHNS and SASEGT. The length of the CDR3 is 16 residues. Trimming took 4 bases from V and 0 from J; bases not matched to a gene: 7. CDR3 region: CASSVLAGSSTDTQYF. The CDR3 bases are TGTGCCAGCAGTGTCTTAGCGGGCTCTAGCACAGATACGCAGTATTTT.